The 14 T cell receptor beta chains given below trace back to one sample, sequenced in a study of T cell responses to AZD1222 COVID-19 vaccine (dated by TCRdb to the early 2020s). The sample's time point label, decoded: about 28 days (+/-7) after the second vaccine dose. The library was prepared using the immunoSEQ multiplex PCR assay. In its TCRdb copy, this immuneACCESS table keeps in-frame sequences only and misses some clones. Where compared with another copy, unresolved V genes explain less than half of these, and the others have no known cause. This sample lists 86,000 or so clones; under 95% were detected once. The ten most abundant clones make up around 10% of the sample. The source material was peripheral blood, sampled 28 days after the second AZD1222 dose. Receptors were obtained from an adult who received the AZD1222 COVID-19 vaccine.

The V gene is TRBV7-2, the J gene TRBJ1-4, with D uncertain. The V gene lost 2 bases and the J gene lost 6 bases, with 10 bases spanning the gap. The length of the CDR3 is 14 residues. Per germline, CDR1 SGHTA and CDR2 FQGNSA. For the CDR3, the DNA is TGTGCCAGCAGCTTAAGTTACAGCGATGAAAAACTGTTTTTT. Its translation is CASSLSYSDEKLFF.

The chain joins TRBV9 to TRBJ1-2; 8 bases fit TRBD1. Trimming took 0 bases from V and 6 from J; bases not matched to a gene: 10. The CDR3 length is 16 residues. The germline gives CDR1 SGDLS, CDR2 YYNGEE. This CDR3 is CASSVATLTGVNGYTF. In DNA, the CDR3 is TGTGCCAGCAGCGTAGCTACGTTGACAGGGGTGAATGGCTACACCTTC.

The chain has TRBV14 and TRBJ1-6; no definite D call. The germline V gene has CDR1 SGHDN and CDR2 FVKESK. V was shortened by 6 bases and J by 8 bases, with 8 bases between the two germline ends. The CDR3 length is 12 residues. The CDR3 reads CASSHPDSPLHF. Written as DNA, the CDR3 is TGTGCCAGCAGTCACCCAGATTCACCCCTCCACTTT. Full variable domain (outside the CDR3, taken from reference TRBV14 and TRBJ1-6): EAGVTQFPSHSVIEKGQTVTLRCDPISGHDNLYWYRRVMGKEIKFLLHFVKESKQDESGMPNNRFLAERTGGTYSTLKVQPAELEDSGVYFCASSHPDSPLHFGNGTRLTVT.

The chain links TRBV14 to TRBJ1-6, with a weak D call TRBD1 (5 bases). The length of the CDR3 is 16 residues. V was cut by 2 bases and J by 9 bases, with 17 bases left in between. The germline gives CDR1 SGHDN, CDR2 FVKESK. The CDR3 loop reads CASSQYEWGSGSPLHF. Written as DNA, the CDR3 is TGTGCCAGCAGCCAATATGAATGGGGGTCGGGTTCACCCCTCCACTTT.

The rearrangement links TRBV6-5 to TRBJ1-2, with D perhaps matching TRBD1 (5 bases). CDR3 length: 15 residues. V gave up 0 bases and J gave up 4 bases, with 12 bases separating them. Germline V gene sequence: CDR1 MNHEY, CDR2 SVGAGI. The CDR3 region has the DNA TGTGCCAGCAGTTACTCATCAGGGTTGGCCTATGGCTACACCTTC. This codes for CASSYSSGLAYGYTF.

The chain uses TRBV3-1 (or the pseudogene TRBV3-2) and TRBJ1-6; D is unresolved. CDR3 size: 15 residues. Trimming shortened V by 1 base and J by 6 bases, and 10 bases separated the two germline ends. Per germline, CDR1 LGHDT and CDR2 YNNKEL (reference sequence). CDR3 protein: CASSQAGVRNSPLHF. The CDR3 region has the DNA TGTGCCAGCAGCCAAGCGGGTGTCCGTAATTCACCCCTCCACTTT.

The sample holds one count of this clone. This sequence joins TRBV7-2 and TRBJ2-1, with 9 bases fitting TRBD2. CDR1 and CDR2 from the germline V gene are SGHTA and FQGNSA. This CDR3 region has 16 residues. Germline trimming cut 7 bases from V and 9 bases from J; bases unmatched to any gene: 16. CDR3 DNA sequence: TGTGCCAGCACCCTACCCCCCCTAGCGGGAAAGGTTGAGCAGTTCTTC. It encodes CASTLPPLAGKVEQFF.

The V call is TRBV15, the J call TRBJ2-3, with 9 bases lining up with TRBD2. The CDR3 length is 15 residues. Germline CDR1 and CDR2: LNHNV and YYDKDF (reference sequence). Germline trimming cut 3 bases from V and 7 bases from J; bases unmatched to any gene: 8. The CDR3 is CATSSSGLAGHTQYF. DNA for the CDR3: TGTGCCACCAGCAGCTCGGGACTAGCAGGGCATACGCAGTATTTT. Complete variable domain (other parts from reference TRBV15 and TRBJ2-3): DAMVIQNPRYQVTQFGKPVTLSCSQTLNHNVMYWYQQKSSQAPKLLFHYYDKDFNNEADTPDNFQSRRPNTSFCFLDIRSPGLGDTAMYLCATSSSGLAGHTQYFGPGTRLTVL.

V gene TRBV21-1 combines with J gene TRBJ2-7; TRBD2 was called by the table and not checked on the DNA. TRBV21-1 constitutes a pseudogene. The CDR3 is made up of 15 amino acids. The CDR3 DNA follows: TGTGCCAGCAGCCGGGGGGTGATGAGCTCCTACGAGCAGTACTTC. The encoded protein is CASSRGVMSSYEQYF.

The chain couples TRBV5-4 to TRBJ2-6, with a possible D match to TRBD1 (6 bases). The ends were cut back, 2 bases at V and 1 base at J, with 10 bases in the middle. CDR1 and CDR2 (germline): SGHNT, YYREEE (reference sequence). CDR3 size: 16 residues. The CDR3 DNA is TGTGCCAGCAGCTTAGCCGGACAGTCTGGGGCCAACGTCCTGACTTTC. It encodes CASSLAGQSGANVLTF.

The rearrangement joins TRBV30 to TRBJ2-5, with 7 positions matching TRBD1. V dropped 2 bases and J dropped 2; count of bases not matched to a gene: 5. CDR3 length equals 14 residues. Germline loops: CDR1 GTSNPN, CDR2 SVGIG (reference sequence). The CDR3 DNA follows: TGTGCCTGGAGTAAGGGACAGATACAAGAGACCCAGTACTTC. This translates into CAWSKGQIQETQYF.

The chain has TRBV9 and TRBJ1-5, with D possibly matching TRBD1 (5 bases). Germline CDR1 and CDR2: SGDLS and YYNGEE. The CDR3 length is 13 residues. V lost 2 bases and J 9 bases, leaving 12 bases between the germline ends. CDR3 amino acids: CASSVQGELPQHF. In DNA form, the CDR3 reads TGTGCCAGCAGCGTCCAGGGTGAGTTGCCCCAGCATTTT.

CDR3 amino acids: CASSIGTFSSGNTIYF. The CDR3 DNA is TGTGCCAGCAGCATCGGGACTTTTAGCTCTGGAAACACCATATATTTT. This sequence joins TRBV5-8 and TRBJ1-3; tentative D call: TRBD1 (5 bases). The CDR3 spans 16 residues. Germline V gene data show CDR1 as SGHTS and CDR2 as YDEGEE. V lost 4 bases and J 0 bases, leaving 14 bases between the germline ends.

The CDR3 loop is CASSQNAYEQYF. CDR3 nucleotide sequence: TGCGCCAGCAGCCAGAACGCCTACGAGCAGTACTTC. The genes are TRBV5-1 and TRBJ2-7; D gene unclear. Per the germline V gene, CDR1 is SGHRS and CDR2 is YFSETQ. Trimming cost V 4 bases and J 2 bases, with 7 bases left between them. The CDR3 consists of 12 residues.